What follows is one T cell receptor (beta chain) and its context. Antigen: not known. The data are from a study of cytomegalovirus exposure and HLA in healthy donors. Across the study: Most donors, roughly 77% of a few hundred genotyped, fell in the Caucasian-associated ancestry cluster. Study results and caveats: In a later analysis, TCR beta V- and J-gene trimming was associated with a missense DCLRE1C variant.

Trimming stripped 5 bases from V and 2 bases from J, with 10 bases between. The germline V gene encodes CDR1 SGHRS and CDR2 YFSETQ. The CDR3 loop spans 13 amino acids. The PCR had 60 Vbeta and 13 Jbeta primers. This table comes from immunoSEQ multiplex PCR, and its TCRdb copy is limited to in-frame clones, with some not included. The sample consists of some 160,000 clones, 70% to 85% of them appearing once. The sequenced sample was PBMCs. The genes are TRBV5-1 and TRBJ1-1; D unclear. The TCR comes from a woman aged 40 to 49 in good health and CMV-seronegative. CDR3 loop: CASRTGSNTEAFF. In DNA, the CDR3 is TGCGCCAGCAGGACCGGGAGCAACACTGAAGCTTTCTTT.